The table lists the clone carrying this T cell receptor beta chain with a few counts. CDR1 and CDR2 (germline): LNHDA, SQIVND (reference sequence). This CDR3 region has 13 residues. The V end was cut by 7 bases, the J end by 0 bases, with 9 bases between. The sample is drawn from a study of T cells after yellow fever vaccination. General study points: Clonotypes found in both CD4 and CD8 compartments made up a small share.

TCRdb itself ran the 5' RACE reads through MiXCR, one entry per CDR3 protein. The sample holds approximately 47,000 distinct CDR3 sequences, 5.5% to 8% seen once. The sample consisted of PBMCs, either bulk or a sorted T-cell subset (CD4+, CD8+, memory, or dextramer-sorted; not recorded which), taken 45 days after the yellow fever booster vaccination. The sequence came from a man aged 30-40 years who received the YFV17D yellow fever vaccine. The genes are TRBV19 and TRBJ1-1, with D maybe TRBD1 (5 bases). Here the CDR3 DNA reads TGTGCCAGTAAACGGGGGTTGAACACTGAAGCTTTCTTT. This gives the protein CASKRGLNTEAFF.